Each of the 28 T cell receptor beta chains below was sequenced from the same sample in a study of cytomegalovirus exposure and HLA in healthy donors. A multiplex PCR was run with 60 Vbeta primers and 13 Jbeta primers. Sequencing was performed with immunoSEQ multiplex PCR; in TCRdb, only in-frame clones are kept and a portion is missing. The sample has approximately 200,000 clones, around 80% seen once; the top ten hold around 16%. Sequencing was carried out using PBMCs. The source of these receptors is a man in his forties or fifties in good health and CMV-seronegative.

This clone was seen only once. The chain couples TRBV19 to TRBJ2-2; D is undetermined. This CDR3 is built from 14 residues. CDR1 is LNHDA and CDR2 is SQIVND in the germline V gene (reference sequence). Trimming left V 4 bases short and J 5 bases short, with 11 bases between. The CDR3 nucleotides are TGTGCCAGTAGTAGATCCGGCAGGACCGGGGAGCTGTTTTTT. Its translation: CASSRSGRTGELFF.

The J gene is TRBJ1-5, the V gene TRBV2, with 8 positions matching TRBD1. The CDR3 runs 14 residues. The germline CDR1 and CDR2 sequences are SNHLY and FYNNEI. V was pared by 5 bases and J by 2 bases, with 2 bases of the junction left unmatched. In nucleotides, the CDR3 is TGTGCCAGCAGTTCGGACAGGGGCAATCAGCCCCAGCATTTT. As protein: CASSSDRGNQPQHF.

In its sample, this clone was seen a few times. The rearrangement joins TRBV29-1 to TRBJ2-7; 7 positions match TRBD1. Germline V lookup: CDR1 SQVTM, CDR2 ANQGSEA. The junction had 6 bases not matched to a gene; V was cut back by 7 bases and J by 3 bases. The CDR3 runs to 12 residues. In DNA form, the CDR3 reads TGCAGCGCCGGAGACAGGGACTACGAGCAGTACTTC. As protein: CSAGDRDYEQYF.

The chain links TRBV5-1 to TRBJ2-7; 7 bases map to TRBD1. V was clipped by 3 bases and J by 3 bases; unmatched bases: 3. CDR3 length: 13 amino acids. Germline V CDR1 and CDR2: SGHRS, YFSETQ. The CDR3 reads CASSYGQDYEQYF. In DNA form, the CDR3 reads TGCGCCAGCAGCTATGGACAGGACTACGAGCAGTACTTC.

The CDR3, as DNA: TGTGCCAGCAGCTTTTCCCGTTCCAATTCACCCCTCCACTTT. This translates into CASSFSRSNSPLHF. V usage is TRBV7-2 and J usage is TRBJ1-6; unclear D gene. The CDR3 loop spans 14 amino acids. Germline CDR1 is SGHTA and CDR2 is FQGNSA. Trimming removed 3 bases at V and 7 bases at J, with 10 bases between.

This rearrangement joins TRBV2 to TRBJ2-2; 7 bases map to TRBD1. Germline V CDR1 and CDR2: SNHLY, FYNNEI. This CDR3 contains 15 residues. Trimming took 5 bases from V and 2 from J; bases not matched to a gene: 5. CDR3 protein: CASSRDSLNTGELFF. CDR3 bases: TGTGCCAGCAGTCGGGACAGCCTCAACACCGGGGAGCTGTTTTTT.

The V gene is TRBV19, the J gene TRBJ2-1; maybe TRBD2 (5 bases). Trimming cost V 4 bases and J 9 bases, with 7 bases left between them. There are 11 residues in the CDR3. CDR1 is LNHDA and CDR2 is SQIVND in the germline V gene (reference sequence). CDR3 protein: CASSSGLEQFF. CDR3 in DNA: TGTGCCAGTAGTAGCGGGCTTGAGCAGTTCTTC. The complete variable domain, with remaining parts taken from reference TRBV19 and TRBJ2-1, reads DGGITQSPKYLFRKEGQNVTLSCEQNLNHDAMYWYRQDPGQGLRLIYYSQIVNDFQKGDIAEGYSVSREKKESFPLTVTSAQKNPTAFYLCASSSGLEQFFGPGTRLTVL.

The chain couples TRBV28 to TRBJ2-7; TRBD2 agrees at 9 bases. Germline CDR1 reads MDHEN; CDR2 reads SYDVKM. The CDR3 consists of 14 residues. V lost 6 bases and J lost 2; bases outside the gene matches: 5. CDR3 loop: CASRKREDTYEQYF. The CDR3 DNA reads as TGTGCCAGCAGGAAGCGGGAGGACACCTACGAGCAGTACTTC.

The table lists this clone with a few counts. The chain combines TRBV7-6 with TRBJ1-2; possibly TRBD1 for D (6 bases). Looked up from germline, CDR1 is SGHVS and CDR2 is FNYEAQ. V lost 0 bases to trimming and J lost 3 bases, with 17 bases between them. This CDR3 has 17 residues. CDR3 amino acids: CASSLAAGGRGDYGYTF. The CDR3 DNA is TGTGCCAGCAGCTTAGCGGCCGGGGGGCGCGGAGACTATGGCTACACCTTC. The full variable domain, rest sourced from reference TRBV7-6 and TRBJ1-2, is GAGVSQSPRYKVTKRGQDVALRCDPISGHVSLYWYRQALGQGPEFLTYFNYEAQQDKSGLPNDRFSAERPEGSISTLTIQRTEQRDSAMYRCASSLAAGGRGDYGYTFGSGTRLTVV.

This clone appeared a few times. The chain uses TRBV5-4 and TRBJ1-6; 10 nucleotides agree with TRBD1. This CDR3 comprises 15 residues. Germline V gene sequence: CDR1 SGHNT, CDR2 YYREEE (reference sequence). V dropped 2 bases and J dropped 9; count of bases not matched to a gene: 5. CDR3 in amino acids: CASSLKTGGRSPLHF. The CDR3 DNA follows: TGTGCCAGCAGCTTAAAGACAGGGGGCCGTTCACCCCTCCACTTT.

This clone was recorded once. The genes are TRBV5-4 and TRBJ2-1, with 8 bases fitting TRBD1. The V and J ends lost 7 bases and 3 bases, in that order; junction bases with no gene match: 3. The CDR3 runs 13 residues. Germline-derived CDR1 and CDR2 are SGHNT and YYREEE (reference sequence). The CDR3 bases are TGTGCCAGCTCGGGACAGGACTACAATGAGCAGTTCTTC. Amino acid sequence: CASSGQDYNEQFF.

This chain uses TRBV12-5 with TRBJ1-5, with no clear D. Trimming removed 2 bases from V and 2 bases from J, with 10 bases in between. From germline, CDR1 is LGHNT and CDR2 FRNRAP. The length of the CDR3 is 15 residues. The DNA for the CDR3 is TGTGCTAGTGGTTTGTCCGGTTCCGGCAATCAGCCCCAGCATTTT. Protein sequence: CASGLSGSGNQPQHF. The full variable domain, its missing parts supplied by reference TRBV12-5 and TRBJ1-5, is DARVTQTPRHKVTEMGQEVTMRCQPILGHNTVFWYRQTMMQGLELLAYFRNRAPLDDSGMPKDRFSAEMPDATLATLKIQPSEPRDSAVYFCASGLSGSGNQPQHFGDGTRLSIL.

The rearrangement uses TRBV7-2 and TRBJ2-7; tentatively, D is TRBD2 (5 bases). CDR1 is SGHTA and CDR2 is FQGNSA in the germline V gene. The CDR3 consists of 14 residues. V lost 2 bases and J 4 bases, leaving 12 bases between the germline ends. This chain's CDR3 is CASSLFLGKYEQYF. CDR3 DNA sequence: TGTGCCAGCAGCTTATTTCTCGGGAAATACGAGCAGTACTTC.

This clone was counted once. The chain links TRBV7-3 to TRBJ1-5, with a weak D call TRBD1 (5 bases). V shed 5 bases and J shed 4 bases, with 12 bases lying between them. CDR1 is SGHTA and CDR2 is FQGTGA in the germline V gene. This CDR3 spans 14 amino acids. CDR3 in DNA: TGTGCCAGCAGCCCCCGGACACCTAATCAGCCCCAGCATTTT. Protein sequence: CASSPRTPNQPQHF.

This chain joins TRBV7-6 and TRBJ2-1, with D possibly being TRBD2 (5 bases). The CDR3 extends over 18 amino acids. Germline V gives CDR1 SGHVS, CDR2 FNYEAQ. Trimming stripped 3 bases from V and 3 bases from J, with 21 bases between. The CDR3 spells CASSFRVRGPTNYNEQFF. The CDR3 nucleotides are TGTGCCAGCAGCTTTCGCGTACGAGGGCCGACCAACTACAATGAGCAGTTCTTC. Full variable domain (rest looked up from reference TRBV7-6 and TRBJ2-1): GAGVSQSPRYKVTKRGQDVALRCDPISGHVSLYWYRQALGQGPEFLTYFNYEAQQDKSGLPNDRFSAERPEGSISTLTIQRTEQRDSAMYRCASSFRVRGPTNYNEQFFGPGTRLTVL.

The gene calls are TRBV7-2 and TRBJ2-2, with a tentative D call TRBD2 (6 bases). CDR3 size: 14 residues. The V and J ends lost 5 bases and 6 bases respectively, with 13 bases between them. CDR1 and CDR2 (germline): SGHTA, FQGNSA. The CDR3 DNA sequence: TGTGCCAGCAGCCCCCCCGGCGGGGCCGGGGAGCTGTTTTTT. Translating gives CASSPPGGAGELFF.

This clone was counted only a few times. The rearrangement uses TRBV7-9 and TRBJ1-4, with 9 nucleotides matching TRBD1. CDR3 size: 14 residues. V lost 5 bases, J lost 8 bases, and 6 bases stayed unmatched. Germline-derived CDR1 and CDR2 are SEHNR and FQNEAQ (reference sequence). The CDR3 sequence is CASSLGTGTEKLFF. The CDR3 coding sequence is TGTGCCAGCAGCCTAGGGACAGGGACCGAAAAACTGTTTTTT.

The chain links TRBV5-1 to TRBJ2-3; D is unresolved. The CDR3 covers 16 residues. Germline values: CDR1 SGHRS, CDR2 YFSETQ. V lost 1 base and J 0 bases, leaving 12 bases between the germline ends. The DNA for the CDR3 is TGCGCCAGCAGCTTGCTAGTCGGCCCTAGCACAGATACGCAGTATTTT. Amino acids: CASSLLVGPSTDTQYF.

CDR3 region: CASSYSTSGSSGELFF. CDR3 sequence (DNA): TGTGCCAGCAGTTACTCGACTAGCGGGAGTTCCGGGGAGCTGTTTTTT. The chain carries TRBV6-6 and TRBJ2-2; TRBD2 aligns across 12 bases. The CDR3 has 16 residues. Trimming cost V 0 bases and J 6 bases; bases outside gene matches: 2. Germline assignment: CDR1 MNHNY and CDR2 SVGAGI (reference sequence).

The chain couples TRBV7-8 to TRBJ2-7; tentatively, D is TRBD2 (5 bases). Trimming stripped 5 bases from V and 2 bases from J, with 13 bases between. The germline gives CDR1 SGHVS, CDR2 FQNEAQ. This CDR3 contains 14 residues. The CDR3 region is CASSPTSGAYEQYF. CDR3 DNA sequence: TGTGCCAGCAGCCCCACCAGCGGAGCCTACGAGCAGTACTTC.

The chain is built from TRBV14 and TRBJ2-2; D might be TRBD1 (5 bases). The CDR3 extends over 18 amino acids. Germline V gene data show CDR1 as SGHDN and CDR2 as FVKESK. V lost 1 base and J lost 1, with 16 bases in between. The DNA for the CDR3 is TGTGCCAGCAGCCAAGTACCCCTCACAGGCAGGAACACCGGGGAGCTGTTTTTT. This codes for CASSQVPLTGRNTGELFF. The full variable domain, rest sourced from reference TRBV14 and TRBJ2-2, is EAGVTQFPSHSVIEKGQTVTLRCDPISGHDNLYWYRRVMGKEIKFLLHFVKESKQDESGMPNNRFLAERTGGTYSTLKVQPAELEDSGVYFCASSQVPLTGRNTGELFFGEGSRLTVL.

This rearrangement joins TRBV6-5 to TRBJ1-1, with D perhaps matching TRBD1 (6 bases). CDR3 length: 15 residues. V lost 0 bases and J lost 1, with 9 bases in between. Germline V lookup: CDR1 MNHEY, CDR2 SVGAGI. The CDR3 region is CASSYSGHTNTEAFF. CDR3 in DNA: TGTGCCAGCAGTTACTCGGGACATACGAACACTGAAGCTTTCTTT.

This clone occurred a few times. The rearrangement links TRBV6-5 to TRBJ1-6, with a possible D match to TRBD1 (6 bases). The CDR3 is 16 amino acids. V lost 0 bases and J lost 7, with 13 bases in between. Germline-derived CDR1 and CDR2 are MNHEY and SVGAGI. The CDR3: CASSYSRTVGNSPLHF. As DNA, the CDR3 is TGTGCCAGCAGTTACTCGAGGACAGTAGGCAATTCACCCCTCCACTTT.

This chain links TRBV11-2 with TRBJ2-7; no definite D call. With 5 bases removed from V and 5 bases from J, the gap between germline ends came to 25 bases. The CDR3 runs to 17 residues. Germline assignment: CDR1 SGHAT and CDR2 FQNNGV. This CDR3 is CASSPPGGLAWVDEQYF. DNA of the CDR3: TGTGCCAGCAGCCCCCCGGGTGGTTTGGCGTGGGTCGACGAGCAGTACTTC.

The chain couples TRBV7-8 to TRBJ2-7; 8 nucleotides agree with TRBD1. CDR3 length equals 15 residues. V gave up 3 bases and J gave up 3 bases; unmatched junction bases: 7. Per the germline V gene, CDR1 is SGHVS and CDR2 is FQNEAQ. CDR3 sequence reads: CASSLKLDRGYEQYF. The CDR3 DNA follows: TGTGCCAGCAGCTTGAAGCTAGACAGGGGCTACGAGCAGTACTTC.

The chain is built from TRBV19 and TRBJ2-1; TRBD1 matches at 9 bases. With 7 bases clipped from V and 4 bases from J, the junction kept 11 bases outside the gene matches. Germline V CDR1 and CDR2: LNHDA, SQIVND (reference sequence). The CDR3 length is 16 residues. The CDR3, as DNA: TGTGCCAGTAATAGCCCGCCCGGGACAGGGTACAATGAGCAGTTCTTC. Amino acid sequence: CASNSPPGTGYNEQFF.

The table lists this clone with a count of one. The rearrangement joins TRBV9 to TRBJ1-4, with D possibly TRBD1 on 5 matching bases. This CDR3 contains 13 residues. V was shortened by 8 bases and J by 8 bases, with 16 bases between the two germline ends. Germline CDR1 SGDLS, CDR2 YYNGEE. CDR3 amino acids: CARFARGREKLFF. CDR3 DNA: TGTGCCAGATTTGCAAGGGGCAGGGAAAAACTGTTTTTT.

The chain couples TRBV12-5 to TRBJ2-5; tentative D call: TRBD2 (6 bases). The CDR3 covers 14 residues. Trimming left V 3 bases short and J 1 base short, with 9 bases between. Germline V gives CDR1 LGHNT, CDR2 FRNRAP. CDR3 region: CASGLGGVQETQYF. In DNA, the CDR3 is TGTGCTAGTGGTTTAGGCGGGGTCCAAGAGACCCAGTACTTC.